The following is a T cell receptor beta chain sequence with its context. Its target is unknown. Using positive magnetic bead selection on an AutoMACS, CD4+ and CD8+ cells were isolated, after which their purity was checked by flow cytometry. The data were taken from a study of somatic mutations in cytotoxic T cells in rheumatoid arthritis. Study summary: Nearly 100% purity was obtained when some V beta antibody-stained T-cell populations were flow-sorted; these included V beta1+ cells sequenced for TCRB. Whole-study results and caveats: Within the rheumatoid arthritis patients, CD8+ clonality went up as age increased (Spearman r=0.49). The same was not true of the healthy controls.

Profiling relied on immunoSEQ multiplex PCR, and the TCRdb table lists in-frame clones only, not all of them. This table has over 15,000 clones, around 80% appearing once. The V segment lost 4 bases and the J segment 0 bases; nucleotides outside the gene matches: 11. Looked up from germline, CDR1 is SGDLS and CDR2 is YYNGEE. This CDR3 contains 17 residues. The rearrangement joins TRBV9 to TRBJ2-7; 9 bases are a match to TRBD2. The clonotype was recovered from an adult with rheumatoid arthritis. The source material was CD8+ T cells sorted from blood. The CDR3 sequence is CASSTSRASGDSYEQYF. In nucleotides, the CDR3 is TGTGCCAGCAGCACCAGCCGGGCTAGCGGGGACTCCTACGAGCAGTACTTC.